A single sample is the source of the 21 T cell receptor beta chains below, sequenced in a study of blood T cell repertoires in COVID-19. Using immunoSEQ multiplex PCR, the repertoire was profiled, and TCRdb retains in-frame clones only, with some absent. The sample yields about 87,000 clones, about 91% seen once. Sequencing was carried out using peripheral blood. Source of these receptors: a woman older than 75 with active COVID-19.

The V call is TRBV7-9, the J call TRBJ2-5; D is undetermined. The CDR3 has 12 amino acids. The V gene lost 2 bases and the J gene lost 5 bases, with 6 bases spanning the gap. CDR1 is SEHNR, CDR2 FQNEAQ, per germline (reference sequence). The CDR3 bases are TGTGCCAGCAGCTTATTTCGGGAGACCCAGTACTTC. Translating gives CASSLFRETQYF. Full variable domain (rest looked up from reference TRBV7-9 and TRBJ2-5): DTGVSQNPRHKITKRGQNVTFRCDPISEHNRLYWYRQTLGQGPEFLTYFQNEAQLEKSRLLSDRFSAERPKGSFSTLEIQRTEQGDSAMYLCASSLFRETQYFGPGTRLLVL.

This clone has only a few counts. The rearrangement joins TRBV6-2 or TRBV6-3 to TRBJ2-3; D may be TRBD1 (5 bases). Germline V CDR1 and CDR2: MNHEY, SVGEGT. This CDR3 spans 19 amino acids. The germline V and J ends were trimmed by 0 bases and 6 bases, with 25 bases remaining between them. CDR3 amino acids: CASSYSTLFRTSVMDTQYF. CDR3 nucleotides: TGTGCCAGCAGTTACTCGACCTTATTCCGGACATCCGTAATGGATACGCAGTATTTT.

The V gene is TRBV3-1 (or the pseudogene TRBV3-2), the J gene TRBJ2-7; D is unclear. Germline loops: CDR1 LGHDT, CDR2 YNNKEL (reference sequence). The length of the CDR3 is 13 residues. Between the trimmed V and J ends, which lost 4 bases and 7 bases, there was a span of 14 bases. The CDR3 nucleotides are TGTGCCAGCAGCCCCAGGCTTCTACAAGAGCAGTACTTC. Protein sequence: CASSPRLLQEQYF.

The genes are TRBV7-2 and TRBJ2-3; the match to TRBD1 covers 8 bases. With 5 bases clipped from V and 4 bases from J, the junction kept 2 bases outside the gene matches. CDR1 is SGHTA, CDR2 FQGNSA, per germline. The CDR3 is made up of 13 amino acids. The CDR3 nucleotides are TGTGCCAGCAGCAACAGGGGGGCAGATACGCAGTATTTT. Translation: CASSNRGADTQYF.

This CDR3 reads CASSPSGGVPYNEQFF. CDR3 sequence (DNA): TGTGCCAGCTCACCATCGGGGGGAGTTCCCTACAATGAGCAGTTCTTC. The chain employs TRBV18 and TRBJ2-1; 7 nucleotides align to TRBD2. Germline V gene sequence: CDR1 KGHSH, CDR2 LQKENI. J was trimmed by 2 bases and V by 2 bases; bases with no gene match: 6. This CDR3 is built from 16 residues.

The rearrangement uses TRBV7-6 and TRBJ1-1, with D unclear. Trimming removed 5 bases at V and 3 bases at J, with 7 bases between. CDR1 and CDR2 from the germline V gene are SGHVS and FNYEAQ. This CDR3 is 12 amino acids long. The CDR3 nucleotides read TGTGCCAGCAGCCCCGGGGACACTGAAGCTTTCTTT. This encodes CASSPGDTEAFF. The entire variable domain, with the rest obtained from reference TRBV7-6 and TRBJ1-1, is as follows: GAGVSQSPRYKVTKRGQDVALRCDPISGHVSLYWYRQALGQGPEFLTYFNYEAQQDKSGLPNDRFSAERPEGSISTLTIQRTEQRDSAMYRCASSPGDTEAFFGQGTRLTVV.

The V and J genes are TRBV12-3 or TRBV12-4 and TRBJ2-7; TRBD1 is a possible D gene (6 bases). CDR3 length equals 13 residues. The V and J ends lost 5 bases and 3 bases respectively, with 11 bases between them. The CDR3 DNA reads as TGTGCCAGCAGTCCGGGACACGGCTACGAGCAGTACTTC. Residues: CASSPGHGYEQYF.

The CDR3 loop reads CASSQGTGTDGNQPQHF. The CDR3 region has the DNA TGCGCCAGCAGCCAAGGGACAGGGACGGATGGAAATCAGCCCCAGCATTTT. This chain joins TRBV4-3 and TRBJ1-5; 8 bases are a match to TRBD1. V was clipped by 1 base and J by 4 bases; unmatched bases: 9. The CDR3 runs 17 residues. In germline, CDR1 is LGHNA, CDR2 YSLEER.

This chain links TRBV5-4 with TRBJ2-1, with 11 bases that match TRBD2. With V trimmed by 4 bases and J by 10 bases, 10 bases remained unmatched. Germline CDR1 reads SGHNT; CDR2 reads YYREEE (reference sequence). This CDR3 contains 15 residues. CDR3 loop: CASSLRTSGWGEQFF. The CDR3, as DNA: TGTGCCAGCAGCCTTCGGACTAGCGGGTGGGGCGAGCAGTTCTTC.

The V gene is TRBV13, the J gene TRBJ1-4; 8 nucleotides agree with TRBD1. Germline CDR1 reads PRHDT; CDR2 reads FYEKMQ (reference sequence). This CDR3 spans 19 amino acids. Trimming took 4 bases from V and 5 from J; bases not matched to a gene: 18. The DNA of the CDR3 is TGTGCCAGCAGCTCCATCCGGGACAGGCGATTTGCCAGCAATGAAAAACTGTTTTTT. Translated, it gives CASSSIRDRRFASNEKLFF.

The J gene is TRBJ2-7, the V gene TRBV6-2 or TRBV6-3; 11 bases fit TRBD2. The germline V gene encodes CDR1 MNHEY and CDR2 SVGEGT. This CDR3 region has 16 residues. Germline trimming cut 5 bases from V and 1 base from J; bases unmatched to any gene: 7. CDR3 DNA sequence: TGTGCCAGCAGTCCCTTGACTAGCGGGATGTCCTACGAGCAGTACTTC. It yields the protein CASSPLTSGMSYEQYF.

V gene TRBV2 combines with J gene TRBJ1-5, with D perhaps TRBD1 (6 bases). Looked up from germline, CDR1 is SNHLY and CDR2 is FYNNEI. With 8 bases removed from V and 1 base from J, the gap between germline ends came to 15 bases. CDR3 size: 15 residues. The CDR3 spells CASSGQGKSNQPQHF. The CDR3 DNA is TGTGCCAGCTCCGGGCAGGGGAAGAGCAATCAGCCCCAGCATTTT.

The V call is TRBV7-3, the J call TRBJ2-5; 13 bases agree with TRBD2. This CDR3 has 17 residues. V shed 5 bases and J 0 bases; nucleotides not matched to a gene: 6. CDR1 and CDR2 (germline): SGHTA, FQGTGA. Here the CDR3 DNA reads TGTGCCAGCAGCCAAGGGACTAGCGGGATGTACCAAGAGACCCAGTACTTC. Encoded protein: CASSQGTSGMYQETQYF.

The V and J genes are TRBV27 and TRBJ2-5, with a possible D match to TRBD2 (6 bases). V gave up 4 bases and J gave up 6 bases, with 12 bases separating them. The CDR3 covers 13 residues. Germline values: CDR1 MNHEY, CDR2 SMNVEV (reference sequence). DNA of the CDR3: TGTGCCAGCAGTTCCGGGGGAAAGAAGACCCAGTACTTC. This encodes CASSSGGKKTQYF.

The chain is built from TRBV28 and TRBJ1-5; tentative D call: TRBD1 (5 bases). With 2 bases removed from V and 7 bases from J, the gap between germline ends came to 9 bases. Germline CDR1 is MDHEN and CDR2 is SYDVKM. This CDR3 is 13 amino acids long. The CDR3 region has the DNA TGTGCCAGCAGTTTAGAAGGACAACAGCCCCAGCATTTT. Translation gives CASSLEGQQPQHF.

The chain employs TRBV28 and TRBJ1-2, with TRBD1 as a possible D gene (5 bases). The CDR3 contains 11 residues. Per germline, CDR1 MDHEN and CDR2 SYDVKM. V lost 6 bases and J lost 7, with 9 bases in between. The CDR3 region has the DNA TGTGCCAGCAGGCGGAGGGGTGGCTACACCTTC. This encodes CASRRRGGYTF.

This rearrangement joins TRBV3-1 (or the pseudogene TRBV3-2) to TRBJ2-7, with D unresolved. V lost 2 bases, J lost 5 bases, and 10 bases lay in between. In germline, CDR1 is LGHDT, CDR2 YNNKEL (reference sequence). CDR3 size: 13 residues. CDR3 nucleotide sequence: TGTGCCAGCAGCCAAAATGACTGGAACGAGCAGTACTTC. This codes for CASSQNDWNEQYF.

CDR3 region: CASSQARESYEQFF. The CDR3 DNA sequence: TGTGCCAGCAGCCAAGCGCGGGAGTCCTATGAGCAGTTCTTC. This chain joins TRBV3-1 (or the pseudogene TRBV3-2) and TRBJ2-1; 7 bases match TRBD2. The CDR3 runs to 14 residues. The junction had 5 bases not matched to a gene; V was cut back by 1 base and J by 8 bases. Germline V CDR1 and CDR2: LGHDT, YNNKEL (reference sequence).

This clone appeared once. V and J are TRBV7-2 and TRBJ2-7, with 10 bases matching TRBD2. CDR1 is SGHTA, CDR2 FQGNSA, per germline. V lost 5 bases, J lost 2 bases, and 9 bases stayed unmatched. The CDR3 is made up of 16 amino acids. CDR3 DNA: TGTGCCAGCAGCCAAAGGAGGAGCGGGAGGGCCTACGAGCAGTACTTC. Encoded protein: CASSQRRSGRAYEQYF.

This rearrangement joins TRBV9 to TRBJ2-2; D call uncertain. This CDR3 spans 15 amino acids. Per germline, CDR1 SGDLS and CDR2 YYNGEE. Trimming shortened V by 0 bases and J by 4 bases, and 10 bases separated the two germline ends. CDR3 region: CASSVGGIRTGELFF. In nucleotides, the CDR3 is TGTGCCAGCAGCGTAGGCGGAATTCGCACCGGGGAGCTGTTTTTT.

The gene calls are TRBV29-1 and TRBJ1-1; D perhaps matches TRBD1 (5 bases). The CDR3 has 13 residues. Trimming took 5 bases from V and 2 from J, leaving 12 bases between them. CDR1 SQVTM and CDR2 ANQGSEA come from the germline V gene. The CDR3 region has the DNA TGCAGCGTTCAACCCGGGGGAAACACTGAAGCTTTCTTT. Translated, it gives CSVQPGGNTEAFF.